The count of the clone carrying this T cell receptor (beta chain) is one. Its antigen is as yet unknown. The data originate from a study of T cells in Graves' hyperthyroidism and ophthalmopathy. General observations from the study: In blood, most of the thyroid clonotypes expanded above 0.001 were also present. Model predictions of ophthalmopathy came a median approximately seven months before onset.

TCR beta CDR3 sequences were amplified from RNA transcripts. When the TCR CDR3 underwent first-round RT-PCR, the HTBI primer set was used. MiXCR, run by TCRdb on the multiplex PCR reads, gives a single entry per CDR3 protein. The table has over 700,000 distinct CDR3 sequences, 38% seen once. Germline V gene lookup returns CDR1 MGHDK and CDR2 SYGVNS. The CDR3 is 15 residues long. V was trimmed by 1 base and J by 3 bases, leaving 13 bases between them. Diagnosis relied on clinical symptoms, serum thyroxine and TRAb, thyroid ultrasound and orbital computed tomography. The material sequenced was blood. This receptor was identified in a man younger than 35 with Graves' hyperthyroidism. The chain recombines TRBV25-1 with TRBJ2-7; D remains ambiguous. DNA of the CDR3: TGTGCCAGCAGTGAATGGGTGGGCGTCGACTACGAGCAGTACTTC. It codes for CASSEWVGVDYEQYF.